Listed below are T cell receptor beta chains from one sample, sequenced in a study of CD8+CD57+ T cells in acquired aplastic anemia. TCRdb ran MiXCR on the reads and lists one entry per CDR3 protein. The data show 150,000 to 200,000 distinct CDR3 sequences, approximately 50% seen once. The specimen sequenced was sorted CD4+, CD8+, or CD8+CD57+ T cells (not recorded which) from PBMCs. Receptor source: a human donor with aplastic anemia. CDR3s include the opening cysteine and the closing phenylalanine or tryptophan. The order of the fields is V gene, J gene, CDR3 protein.

v_call: TRBV10-3; j_call: TRBJ2-2; cdr3_aa: CAIPQGNTGELFF
v_call: TRBV24-1; j_call: TRBJ2-2; cdr3_aa: CATSGNSAGELFF
v_call: TRBV25-1; j_call: TRBJ1-4; cdr3_aa: CASSSQGPNEKLFF
v_call: TRBV7-2; j_call: TRBJ1-2; cdr3_aa: CASSLAKDGYTF
v_call: TRBV12-3/TRBV12-4; j_call: TRBJ1-2; cdr3_aa: CASSLGVGGNYGYTF
v_call: TRBV20-1; j_call: TRBJ1-6; cdr3_aa: CSAPGTGVSPLHF
v_call: TRBV18; j_call: TRBJ2-7; cdr3_aa: CASSKDSYEQYF
v_call: TRBV25-1; j_call: TRBJ2-5; cdr3_aa: CASSERGGGETQYF
v_call: TRBV10-3; j_call: TRBJ2-2; cdr3_aa: CATRTNTGELFF
v_call: TRBV2; j_call: TRBJ1-2; cdr3_aa: CASRTGGYGYTF
v_call: TRBV5-4; j_call: TRBJ1-4; cdr3_aa: CASSPGPIEKLFF
v_call: TRBV20-1; j_call: TRBJ1-5; cdr3_aa: CSARSRGSNQPQHF
v_call: TRBV6-1; j_call: TRBJ2-3; cdr3_aa: CASRGGGNWGAPDTQYF
v_call: TRBV5-1; j_call: TRBJ1-1; cdr3_aa: CASSPRTGGAEAFF
v_call: TRBV20-1; j_call: TRBJ2-7; cdr3_aa: CSVWGGRGSYEQYF
v_call: TRBV7-6; j_call: TRBJ1-6; cdr3_aa: CASSPEPRVDSPLHF
v_call: TRBV9; j_call: TRBJ1-6; cdr3_aa: CASSVEDLNSPLHF
v_call: TRBV6-2/TRBV6-3; j_call: TRBJ1-6; cdr3_aa: CASSYGYNSPLHF
v_call: TRBV2; j_call: TRBJ1-5; cdr3_aa: CASSYRGGSNQPQHF
v_call: TRBV11-1; j_call: TRBJ2-7; cdr3_aa: CASSLAQGSFYEQYF